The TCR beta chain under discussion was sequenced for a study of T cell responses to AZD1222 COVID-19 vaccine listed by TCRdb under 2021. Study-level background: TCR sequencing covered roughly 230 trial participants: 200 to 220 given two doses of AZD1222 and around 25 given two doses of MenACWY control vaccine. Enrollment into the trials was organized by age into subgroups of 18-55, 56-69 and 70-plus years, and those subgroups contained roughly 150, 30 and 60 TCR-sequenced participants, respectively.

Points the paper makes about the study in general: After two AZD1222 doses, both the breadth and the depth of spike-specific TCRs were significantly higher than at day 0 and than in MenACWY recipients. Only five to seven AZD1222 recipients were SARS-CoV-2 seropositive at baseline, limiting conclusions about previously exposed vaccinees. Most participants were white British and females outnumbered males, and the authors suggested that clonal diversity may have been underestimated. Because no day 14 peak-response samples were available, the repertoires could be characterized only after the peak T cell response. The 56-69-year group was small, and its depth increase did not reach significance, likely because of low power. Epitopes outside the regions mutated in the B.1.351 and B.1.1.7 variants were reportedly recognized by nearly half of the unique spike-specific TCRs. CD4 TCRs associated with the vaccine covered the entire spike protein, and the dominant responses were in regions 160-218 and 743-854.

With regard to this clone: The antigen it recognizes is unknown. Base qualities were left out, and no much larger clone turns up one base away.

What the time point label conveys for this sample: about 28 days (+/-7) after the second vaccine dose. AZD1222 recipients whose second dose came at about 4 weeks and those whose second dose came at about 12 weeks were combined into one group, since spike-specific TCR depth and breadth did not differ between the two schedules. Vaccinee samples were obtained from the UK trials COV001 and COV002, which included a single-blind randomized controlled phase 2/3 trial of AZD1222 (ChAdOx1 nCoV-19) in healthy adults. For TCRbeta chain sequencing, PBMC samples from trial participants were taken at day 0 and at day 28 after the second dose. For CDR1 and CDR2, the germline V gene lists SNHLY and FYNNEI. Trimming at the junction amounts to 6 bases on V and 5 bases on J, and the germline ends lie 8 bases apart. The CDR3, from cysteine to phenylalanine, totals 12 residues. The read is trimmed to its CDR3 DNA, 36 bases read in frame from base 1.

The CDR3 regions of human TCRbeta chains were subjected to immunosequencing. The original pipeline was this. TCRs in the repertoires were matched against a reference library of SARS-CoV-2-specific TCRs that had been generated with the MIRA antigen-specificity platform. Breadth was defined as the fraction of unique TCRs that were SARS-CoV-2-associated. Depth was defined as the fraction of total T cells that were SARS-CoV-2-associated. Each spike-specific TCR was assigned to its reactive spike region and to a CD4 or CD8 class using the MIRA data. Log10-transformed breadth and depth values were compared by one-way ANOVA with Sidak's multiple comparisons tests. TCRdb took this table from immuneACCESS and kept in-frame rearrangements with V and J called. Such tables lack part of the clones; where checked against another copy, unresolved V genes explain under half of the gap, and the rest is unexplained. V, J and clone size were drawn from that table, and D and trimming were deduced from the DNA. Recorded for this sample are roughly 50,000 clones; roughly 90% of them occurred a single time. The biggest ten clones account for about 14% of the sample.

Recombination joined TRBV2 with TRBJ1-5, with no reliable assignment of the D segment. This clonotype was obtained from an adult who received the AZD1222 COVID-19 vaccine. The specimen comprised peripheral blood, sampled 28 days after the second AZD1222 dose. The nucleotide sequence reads TGTGCCAGCAGGGGAAACGATCAGCCCCAGCATTTT. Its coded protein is CASRGNDQPQHF.